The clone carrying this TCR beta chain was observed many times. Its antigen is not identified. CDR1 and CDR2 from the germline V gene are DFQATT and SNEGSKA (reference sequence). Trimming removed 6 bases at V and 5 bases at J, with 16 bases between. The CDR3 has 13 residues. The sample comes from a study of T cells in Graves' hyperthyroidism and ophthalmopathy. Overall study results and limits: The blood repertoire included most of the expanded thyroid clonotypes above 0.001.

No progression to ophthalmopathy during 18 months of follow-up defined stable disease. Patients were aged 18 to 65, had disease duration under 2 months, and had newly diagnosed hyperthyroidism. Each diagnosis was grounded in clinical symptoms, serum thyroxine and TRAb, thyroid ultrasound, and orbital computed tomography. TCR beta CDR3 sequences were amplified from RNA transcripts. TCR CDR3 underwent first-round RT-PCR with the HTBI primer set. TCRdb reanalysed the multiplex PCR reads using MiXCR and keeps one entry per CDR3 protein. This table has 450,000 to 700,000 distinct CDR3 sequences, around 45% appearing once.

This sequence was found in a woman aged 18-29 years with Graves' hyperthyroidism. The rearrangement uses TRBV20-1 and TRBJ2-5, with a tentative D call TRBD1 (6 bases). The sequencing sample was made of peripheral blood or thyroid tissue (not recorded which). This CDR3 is CSADPGQPETQYF. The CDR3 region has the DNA TGCAGTGCCGATCCGGGACAACCGGAGACCCAGTACTTC.